What follows are 18 T cell receptor beta chains derived from one specimen sequenced in a study of T-cell memory formation after mild COVID-19. TCRdb itself ran the 5' RACE reads through MiXCR, one entry per CDR3 protein. The repertoire holds under 350,000 distinct CDR3 sequences, with 15% to 20% as singletons. The sequenced sample was PBMCs or a T cell subset sorted from them (not recorded which). The source is a young man who had mild COVID-19 (a few samples of this study predate the infection). Cell type and time point are not known.

Only a few counts were recorded for this clonotype. The gene calls are TRBV6-5 and TRBJ1-6; a possible D gene is TRBD1 (6 bases). Per germline, CDR1 MNHEY and CDR2 SVGAGI. The CDR3 is made up of 15 amino acids. V was shortened by 3 bases and J by 6 bases, with 12 bases between the two germline ends. CDR3 nucleotides: TGTGCCAGCAGTTATATACAGGGACTTAATTCACCCCTCCACTTT. This translates into CASSYIQGLNSPLHF.

This clonotype was picked up a small number of times. V and J are TRBV20-1 and TRBJ1-3; D unresolved. The germline CDR1 and CDR2 sequences are DFQATT and SNEGSKA (reference sequence). Trimming took off 3 bases at V and 0 bases at J, with 9 bases between the two ends. The CDR3 spans 14 residues. The CDR3 here is CSARAFNSGNTIYF. As DNA, the CDR3 is TGCAGTGCTAGGGCTTTTAACTCTGGAAACACCATATATTTT.

Here the CDR3 reads CSVEGLGAGAFF. The DNA for the CDR3 is TGCAGCGTTGAAGGCCTCGGCGCCGGAGCTTTCTTT. The chain combines TRBV29-1 with TRBJ1-1; no clear D gene. The ends were cut back, 1 base at V and 10 bases at J, with 13 bases in the middle. CDR3 length: 12 residues. Germline CDR1 and CDR2: SQVTM and ANQGSEA.

The genes are TRBV7-2 and TRBJ1-2; D not resolved. Germline V CDR1 and CDR2: SGHTA, FQGNSA. The CDR3 is 15 residues long. The germline V and J ends were trimmed by 3 bases and 8 bases, with 19 bases remaining between them. The CDR3 DNA reads TGTGCCAGCAGCTTCCTTTCAACGGGTGATTGGGGCTACACCTTC. This translates into CASSFLSTGDWGYTF.

The chain recombines TRBV6-6 with TRBJ1-2; 7 nucleotides line up with TRBD1. The trim removed 6 bases at V and 0 bases at J, leaving 10 bases unmatched. CDR1 is MNHNY and CDR2 is SVGAGI in the germline V gene (reference sequence). The length of the CDR3 is 16 residues. CDR3 sequence (DNA): TGTGCCAGCAGCCCCGACCCCGGGACAGCTAACTATGGCTACACCTTC. It codes for CASSPDPGTANYGYTF.

The sample holds a few counts of this clonotype. The chain recombines TRBV2 with TRBJ2-5; perhaps D is TRBD1 or TRBD2 (5 bases each). This CDR3 contains 15 residues. The V gene lost 7 bases and the J gene lost 2 bases, with 17 bases spanning the gap. Germline V gene sequence: CDR1 SNHLY, CDR2 FYNNEI. The CDR3 loop is CASTRPWDGQETQYF. The CDR3, as DNA: TGTGCCAGCACTCGACCTTGGGACGGTCAAGAGACCCAGTACTTC.

This clonotype was detected a few times. V gene TRBV12-3 or TRBV12-4 combines with J gene TRBJ2-3; 8 nucleotides match TRBD1. With V trimmed by 5 bases and J by 1 base, 5 bases remained unmatched. There are 15 residues in the CDR3. The CDR3: CASSLEQGGTDTQYF. CDR3 DNA: TGTGCCAGCAGTCTCGAACAGGGGGGCACAGATACGCAGTATTTT.

This clonotype was seen only a few times. The chain recombines TRBV11-1 with TRBJ2-2, with D possibly matching TRBD2 (5 bases). The CDR3 length is 15 residues. Germline-derived CDR1 and CDR2 are SGHAT and FQDESV (reference sequence). Trimming cost V 1 base and J 7 bases, with 13 bases left between them. CDR3 protein: CASSLGGGRNGELFF. As DNA, the CDR3 is TGTGCCAGCAGCTTAGGTGGAGGAAGGAACGGGGAGCTGTTTTTT.

In its sample, this clonotype was seen a few times. V gene TRBV7-8 combines with J gene TRBJ2-5; no clear D gene. This CDR3 is 13 amino acids long. Germline V gene data show CDR1 as SGHVS and CDR2 as FQNEAQ. Trimming removed 2 bases from V and 5 bases from J, with 9 bases in between. The CDR3 here is CASSLTAAETQYF. The DNA for the CDR3 is TGTGCCAGCAGCTTAACGGCTGCGGAGACCCAGTACTTC.

V gene TRBV11-1 combines with J gene TRBJ1-2, with no clear D. Deletions cut 3 bases from V and 2 bases from J, with 10 bases between. Per germline, CDR1 SGHAT and CDR2 FQDESV (reference sequence). The CDR3 totals 14 residues. The DNA for the CDR3 is TGTGCCAGCAGCTTTTTTTCGGGGAACTATGGCTACACCTTC. Encoded protein: CASSFFSGNYGYTF.

V and J are TRBV7-2 and TRBJ2-1; D not certain. The V gene's germline CDR1 is SGHTA and CDR2 FQGNSA. The CDR3 length is 13 residues. Trimming took off 2 bases at V and 5 bases at J, with 7 bases between the two ends. CDR3 residues: CASSLYGNNEQFF. The CDR3 DNA reads TGTGCCAGCAGCTTATACGGTAACAATGAGCAGTTCTTC.

V usage is TRBV6-1 and J usage is TRBJ2-5; no reliable D call. The V gene's germline CDR1 is MNHNS and CDR2 SASEGT. This CDR3 has 14 amino acids. The ends were cut back, 2 bases at V and 0 bases at J, with 7 bases in the middle. The CDR3 is CASSESGYQETQYF. In nucleotides, the CDR3 is TGTGCCAGCAGTGAATCAGGTTACCAAGAGACCCAGTACTTC.

This sequence joins TRBV6-5 and TRBJ2-7, with D possibly being TRBD1 (6 bases). CDR1 MNHEY and CDR2 SVGAGI come from the germline V gene. The CDR3 is 16 residues long. The V end was cut by 0 bases, the J end by 2 bases, with 14 bases between. For the CDR3, the DNA is TGTGCCAGCAGTTACTCGAGGGGACACGGGGCCTACGAGCAGTACTTC. Its protein product is CASSYSRGHGAYEQYF.

The rearrangement joins TRBV6-2 or TRBV6-3 to TRBJ2-3; 10 nucleotides line up with TRBD1. Germline V gene data show CDR1 as MNHEY and CDR2 as SVGEGT. The CDR3 has 16 residues. Trimming took 6 bases from V and 2 from J; bases not matched to a gene: 8. The CDR3 DNA is TGTGCCAGCAGCAGCCGGGACAGGGGATACACAGATACGCAGTATTTT. The encoded protein is CASSSRDRGYTDTQYF.

This clonotype turned up a few times. The rearrangement joins TRBV6-2 or TRBV6-3 to TRBJ1-1, with D unclear. CDR3 length: 18 amino acids. Deletions cut 6 bases from V and 5 bases from J, with 28 bases between. Germline V lookup: CDR1 MNHEY, CDR2 SVGEGT. The CDR3 region has the DNA TGTGCCAGCAGCTTAAATTCGTTTAGGATGGCCCTGGGGACTGAAGCTTTCTTT. Translated: CASSLNSFRMALGTEAFF.

The chain is built from TRBV7-7 and TRBJ2-1, with 8 bases fitting TRBD1. Germline V gene sequence: CDR1 SSHAT, CDR2 FNYEAQ (reference sequence). This CDR3 comprises 15 residues. J lost 7 bases, V lost 5 bases, and 10 bases had no gene match. The CDR3 nucleotides are TGTGCCAGCAGCGTATCTACAGGGGGTCGGAATGAGCAGTTCTTC. This gives the protein CASSVSTGGRNEQFF.

This clonotype counts as medium-sized. The chain uses TRBV5-6 and TRBJ1-4; 9 positions agree with TRBD1. V was clipped by 1 base and J by 2 bases; unmatched bases: 12. Per the germline V gene, CDR1 is SGHDT and CDR2 is YYEEEE. CDR3 size: 19 residues. The CDR3 DNA follows: TGTGCCAGCAGCTTGCAAGGACAGGGGCTCTTCGGCACTAATGAAAAACTGTTTTTT. It is translated as CASSLQGQGLFGTNEKLFF.

In its sample, this clonotype was seen a few times. This chain links TRBV5-1 with TRBJ2-7, with D possibly TRBD2 on 5 matching bases. Between the trimmed V and J ends, which lost 1 base and 2 bases, there was a span of 10 bases. CDR3 length: 14 residues. CDR1 is SGHRS and CDR2 is YFSETQ in the germline V gene. The CDR3 DNA follows: TGCGCCAGCAGCTTGCGGGGAGACCCCTACGAGCAGTACTTC. The encoded protein is CASSLRGDPYEQYF.